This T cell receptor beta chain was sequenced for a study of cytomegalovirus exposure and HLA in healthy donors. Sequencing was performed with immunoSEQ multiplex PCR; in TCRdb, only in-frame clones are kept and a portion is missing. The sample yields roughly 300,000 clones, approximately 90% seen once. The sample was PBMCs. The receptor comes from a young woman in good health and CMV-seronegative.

CDR3 coding DNA: TGTGCCAGCAGTTCAGGGGATACCACTGAAGCTTTCTTT. As protein: CASSSGDTTEAFF. The chain joins TRBV27 to TRBJ1-1; TRBD1 is a possible D gene (6 bases). The germline V gene encodes CDR1 MNHEY and CDR2 SMNVEV (reference sequence). V was shortened by 4 bases and J by 4 bases, with 10 bases between the two germline ends. This CDR3 region has 13 residues.